Below are 21 T cell receptor beta chains sequenced from a single sample in a study of CD8+CD57+ T cells in acquired aplastic anemia. Genomic DNA templated the TCR beta VDJ and CDR3 profiling. TCRdb analysed the reads with MiXCR anew, one entry per CDR3 protein. This table holds some 290,000 distinct CDR3 sequences, 45% to 70% found once. The sequencing sample was made of sorted CD4+, CD8+, or CD8+CD57+ T cells (not recorded which) from PBMCs. These receptors were taken from a human donor with severe aplastic anemia or a healthy control (not recorded which).

This chain joins TRBV2 and TRBJ1-6; the match to TRBD1 covers 9 bases. The V segment lost 8 bases and the J segment 7 bases; nucleotides outside the gene matches: 6. The CDR3 runs to 14 residues. Germline CDR1 SNHLY, CDR2 FYNNEI. CDR3 bases: TGTGCCAGCTTTGACAGGGGGTACAATTCACCCCTCCACTTT. Residues: CASFDRGYNSPLHF.

This clonotype was seen only a few times. The chain combines TRBV7-9 with TRBJ1-6; D call uncertain. The CDR3 sequence is 14 residues long. V was cut by 1 base and J by 12 bases, with 13 bases left in between. The V gene's germline CDR1 is SEHNR and CDR2 FQNEAQ (reference sequence). CDR3 coding DNA: TGTGCCAGCAGCTTAGACGGCCCTGGTGTACCCCTCCACTTT. It yields the protein CASSLDGPGVPLHF. The whole variable domain, remainder taken from reference TRBV7-9 and TRBJ1-6, is DTGVSQNPRHKITKRGQNVTFRCDPISEHNRLYWYRQTLGQGPEFLTYFQNEAQLEKSRLLSDRFSAERPKGSFSTLEIQRTEQGDSAMYLCASSLDGPGVPLHFGNGTRLTVT.

This CDR3 is CAISEFGGRSGSPLHF. CDR3 nucleotide sequence: TGTGCCATCAGTGAGTTCGGGGGTAGATCGGGATCACCCCTCCACTTT. The V call is TRBV10-3, the J call TRBJ1-6, with a weak D call TRBD1 (5 bases). From germline, CDR1 is ENHRY and CDR2 SYGVKD. This CDR3 spans 16 amino acids. The ends were cut back, 1 base at V and 10 bases at J, with 17 bases in the middle.

This chain connects TRBV7-8 to TRBJ1-2; D remains ambiguous. Germline V gene lookup returns CDR1 SGHVS and CDR2 FQNEAQ. The length of the CDR3 is 15 residues. The V gene lost 1 base and the J gene lost 8 bases, with 17 bases spanning the gap. DNA of the CDR3: TGTGCCAGCAGCTTAGTCGGCGGTGCAGAGGGCGGCTACACCTTC. It is translated as CASSLVGGAEGGYTF.

In the case of this clonotype: One end of the junction varies from germline; a read error may be responsible. This rearrangement joins TRBV2 to TRBJ2-5; the D gene is possibly TRBD1 (5 bases). The CDR3 has 14 residues. From germline, CDR1 is SNHLY and CDR2 FYNNEI. CDR3 DNA sequence: TGTGCCGGCAGTGGCCCAGGGATGGGAGAGACCCAGTACTTC. This translates into CAGSGPGMGETQYF.

This clonotype was observed many times. The chain recombines TRBV18 with TRBJ1-5, with TRBD1 matching 9 bases. The CDR3 is made up of 13 amino acids. J lost 5 bases, V lost 8 bases, and 4 bases had no gene match. Germline CDR1 and CDR2: KGHSH and LQKENI. The CDR3 nucleotides are TGTGCCAGCACAGGGGGCCAAGATCAGCCCCAGCATTTT. It is translated as CASTGGQDQPQHF.

V gene TRBV19 combines with J gene TRBJ1-5; maybe TRBD1 (5 bases). The CDR3 contains 13 residues. Between the trimmed V and J ends, which lost 4 bases and 4 bases, there was a span of 8 bases. The V gene's germline CDR1 is LNHDA and CDR2 SQIVND (reference sequence). The CDR3 protein is CASSRQYNQPQHF. The CDR3 region has the DNA TGTGCCAGTAGTAGACAGTATAATCAGCCCCAGCATTTT.

On this clonotype itself: The final CDR3 position lacks the conserved phenylalanine or tryptophan, pointing to a likely read error. Because the CDR3's place on the DNA is in doubt, the DNA is left out and the CDR3 is given as listed by TCRdb. The chain couples TRBV5-1 to TRBJ1-2; no DNA check was done on the table's D call, TRBD1. CDR1 and CDR2 from the germline V gene are SGHRS and YFSETQ. The CDR3 spans 14 amino acids, including both terminal residues. CDR3 in amino acids: CASSLDRQGNGYAL.

In its sample, this clonotype was seen many times. V is TRBV20-1 and J is TRBJ1-2, with D maybe TRBD1 (6 bases). Per germline, CDR1 DFQATT and CDR2 SNEGSKA (reference sequence). This CDR3 has 12 residues. V lost 5 bases and J lost 2, with 9 bases in between. CDR3 DNA sequence: TGCAGTGCTCCTGACAGGAACTATGGCTACACCTTC. This codes for CSAPDRNYGYTF.

This clonotype came up a few times. One base away lies a much larger clone, so this may be a sequencing read error. Here the CDR3 reads CASGLGGGGTSGEQFF. The CDR3 DNA sequence: TGCGCCAGCGGCTTGGGGGGCGGGGGGACCTCGGGTGAGCAGTTCTTC. The genes are TRBV5-1 and TRBJ2-1; TRBD2 matches 8 bases. From germline, CDR1 is SGHRS and CDR2 YFSETQ. This CDR3 is built from 16 residues.

As to this clonotype: Being one base from a much bigger clone, this may be a read error. The chain joins TRBV18 to TRBJ2-7; D is unresolved. The V gene lost 2 bases and the J gene lost 3 bases, with 8 bases spanning the gap. This CDR3 contains 13 residues. The germline gives CDR1 KGHSH, CDR2 LQKENI. In DNA form, the CDR3 reads TGTGCCAGCTCACCAGCTCTAAACTACGAGCAGTACTTC. It yields the protein CASSPALNYEQYF.

The chain employs TRBV7-9 and TRBJ2-1, with TRBD1 matching 9 bases. This CDR3 is 16 amino acids long. The J segment lost 6 bases and the V segment lost 1 base, leaving 7 bases of the junction unmatched. Germline CDR1 and CDR2: SEHNR and FQNEAQ (reference sequence). This chain's CDR3 is CASSLGTGTGPNEQFF. CDR3 sequence (DNA): TGTGCCAGCAGCTTAGGGACCGGGACAGGGCCCAATGAGCAGTTCTTC.

This rearrangement joins TRBV10-3 to TRBJ2-5; 14 nucleotides align to TRBD2. Trimming removed 0 bases from V and 5 bases from J; junction bases left unmatched: 5. The germline CDR1 and CDR2 sequences are ENHRY and SYGVKD. This CDR3 spans 17 amino acids. The CDR3 sequence is CAISESTSGGALETQYF. The DNA for the CDR3 is TGTGCCATCAGTGAGTCGACTAGCGGGGGGGCGCTTGAGACCCAGTACTTC.

The rearrangement uses TRBV6-6 and TRBJ1-2; D possibly corresponds to TRBD1 (6 bases). The CDR3 is 18 amino acids. The V gene lost 0 bases and the J gene lost 9 bases, with 26 bases spanning the gap. Germline lookup yields CDR1 MNHNY and CDR2 SVGAGI (reference sequence). The CDR3 DNA is TGTGCCAGCAGTTACTCCGGCAGGGATAATTGGGGGCCAGGAAGCTACACCTTC. This encodes CASSYSGRDNWGPGSYTF.

This chain links TRBV7-2 with TRBJ2-7; the D is unclear. Per the germline V gene, CDR1 is SGHTA and CDR2 is FQGNSA. This CDR3 is 13 amino acids long. V lost 5 bases to trimming and J lost 2 bases, with 10 bases between them. The CDR3 region has the DNA TGTGCCAGCAGCCCCGGATCGCCCTACGAGCAGTACTTC. This encodes CASSPGSPYEQYF.

The rearrangement links TRBV19 to TRBJ2-5; perhaps TRBD1 as D (5 bases). The CDR3 length is 12 residues. The germline CDR1 and CDR2 sequences are LNHDA and SQIVND (reference sequence). Trimming pared 10 bases from V and 5 bases from J, leaving 14 bases between. Here the CDR3 reads CATKDTVETQYF. For the CDR3, the DNA is TGTGCCACCAAGGACACCGTCGAGACCCAGTACTTC.

There are a few counts of this clonotype. This chain uses TRBV28 with TRBJ1-4; TRBD1 might be the D (5 bases). V was cut by 5 bases and J by 5 bases, with 15 bases left in between. The CDR3 contains 15 residues. The V gene's germline CDR1 is MDHEN and CDR2 SYDVKM. CDR3 sequence: CASSGAGGPNEKLFF. The CDR3 DNA reads TGTGCCAGCAGTGGGGCCGGAGGGCCCAATGAAAAACTGTTTTTT.

This clonotype was seen only a few times. The chain is built from TRBV12-5 and TRBJ2-5; 9 positions match TRBD2. Germline V gene data show CDR1 as LGHNT and CDR2 as FRNRAP. The CDR3 has 10 amino acids. Written as DNA, the CDR3 is TGTGCCAGCGGGGGGGAGACCCAGTACTTC. It yields the protein CASGGETQYF.

The V call is TRBV7-3, the J call TRBJ1-5; the D is unclear. This CDR3 region has 13 residues. Germline V gene data show CDR1 as SGHTA and CDR2 as FQGTGA. Trimming removed 1 base at V and 11 bases at J, with 12 bases between. In nucleotides, the CDR3 is TGTGCCAGCAGCTTAATTCCGGGAATGTCCCAGCATTTT. Its protein product is CASSLIPGMSQHF.

The rearrangement joins TRBV7-9 to TRBJ1-2; the match to TRBD1 covers 9 bases. With V trimmed by 4 bases and J by 11 bases, 8 bases remained unmatched. The CDR3 is made up of 13 amino acids. From germline, CDR1 is SEHNR and CDR2 FQNEAQ (reference sequence). The CDR3 loop is CASSSGTGIWYTF. CDR3 DNA: TGTGCCAGCAGCTCCGGGACAGGGATTTGGTACACCTTC.

The table lists this clonotype with many counts. This CDR3 is CASSPGPGQYEAFF. The CDR3 DNA is TGCGCCAGCAGCCCCGGCCCAGGGCAGTACGAAGCTTTCTTT. The chain is built from TRBV5-1 and TRBJ1-1; TRBD1 might be the D (5 bases). Germline CDR1 is SGHRS and CDR2 is YFSETQ. V was clipped by 4 bases and J by 8 bases, with 18 bases between them. CDR3 length: 14 residues.